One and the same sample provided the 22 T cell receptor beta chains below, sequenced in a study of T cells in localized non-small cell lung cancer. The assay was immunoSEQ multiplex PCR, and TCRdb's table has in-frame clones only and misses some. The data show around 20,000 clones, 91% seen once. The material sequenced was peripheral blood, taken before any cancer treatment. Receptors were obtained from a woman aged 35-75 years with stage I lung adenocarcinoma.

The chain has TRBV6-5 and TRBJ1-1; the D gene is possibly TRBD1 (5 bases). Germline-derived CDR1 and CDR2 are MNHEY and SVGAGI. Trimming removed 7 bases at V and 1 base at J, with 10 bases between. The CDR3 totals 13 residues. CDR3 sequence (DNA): TGTGCCAGCACCAAGAGGGGGAACACTGAAGCTTTCTTT. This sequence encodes CASTKRGNTEAFF.

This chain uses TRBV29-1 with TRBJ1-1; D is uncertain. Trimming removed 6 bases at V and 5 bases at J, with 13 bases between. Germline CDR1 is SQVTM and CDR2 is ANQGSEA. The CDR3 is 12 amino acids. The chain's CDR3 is CSVGSVGTEAFF. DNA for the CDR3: TGCAGCGTGGGATCGGTGGGTACTGAAGCTTTCTTT. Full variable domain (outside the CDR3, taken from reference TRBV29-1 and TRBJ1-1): SAVISQKPSRDICQRGTSLTIQCQVDSQVTMMFWYRQQPGQSLTLIATANQGSEATYESGFVIDKFPISRPNLTFSTLTVSNMSPEDSSIYLCSVGSVGTEAFFGQGTRLTVV.

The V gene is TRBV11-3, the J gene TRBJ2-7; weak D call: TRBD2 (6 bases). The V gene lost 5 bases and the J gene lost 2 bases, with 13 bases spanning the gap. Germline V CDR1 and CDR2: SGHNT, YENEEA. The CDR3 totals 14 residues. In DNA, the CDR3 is TGTGCCAGCAGCCCGGGAGTCCGTCCCTACGAGCAGTACTTC. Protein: CASSPGVRPYEQYF.

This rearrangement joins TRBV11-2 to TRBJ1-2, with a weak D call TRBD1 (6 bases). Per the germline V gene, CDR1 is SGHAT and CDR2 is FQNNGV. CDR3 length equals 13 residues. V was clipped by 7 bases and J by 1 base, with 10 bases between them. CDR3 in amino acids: CASTLGGNYGYTF. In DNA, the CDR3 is TGTGCCAGCACCCTAGGGGGTAACTATGGCTACACCTTC.

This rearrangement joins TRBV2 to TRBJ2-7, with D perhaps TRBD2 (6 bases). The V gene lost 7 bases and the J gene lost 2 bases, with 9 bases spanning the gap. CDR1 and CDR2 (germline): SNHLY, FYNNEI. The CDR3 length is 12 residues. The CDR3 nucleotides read TGTGCCAGCACGGAGGGAACCTACGAGCAGTACTTC. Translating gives CASTEGTYEQYF.

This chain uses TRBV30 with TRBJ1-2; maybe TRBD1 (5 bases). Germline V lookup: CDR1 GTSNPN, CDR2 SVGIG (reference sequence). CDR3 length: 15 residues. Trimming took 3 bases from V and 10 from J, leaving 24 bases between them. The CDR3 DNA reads TGTGCCTGGAGACTCGATCTGTGGCAGGGCAGCACCTACACCTTC. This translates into CAWRLDLWQGSTYTF. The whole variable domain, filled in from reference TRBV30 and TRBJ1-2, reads SQTIHQWPATLVQPVGSPLSLECTVEGTSNPNLYWYRQAAGRGLQLLFYSVGIGQISSEVPQNLSASRPQDRQFILSSKKLLLSDSGFYLCAWRLDLWQGSTYTFGSGTRLTVV.

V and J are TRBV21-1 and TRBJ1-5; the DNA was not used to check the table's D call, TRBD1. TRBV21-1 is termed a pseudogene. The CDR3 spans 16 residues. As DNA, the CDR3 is TGTGCCAGCAGCCTAGGCAGGGGGACAGGGAATCAGCCCCAGCATTTT. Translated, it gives CASSLGRGTGNQPQHF.

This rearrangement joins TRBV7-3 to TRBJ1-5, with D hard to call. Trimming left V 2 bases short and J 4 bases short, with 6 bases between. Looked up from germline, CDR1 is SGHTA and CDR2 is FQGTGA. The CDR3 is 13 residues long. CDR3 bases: TGTGCCAGCAGCTTAGATTCAAATCAGCCCCAGCATTTT. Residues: CASSLDSNQPQHF.

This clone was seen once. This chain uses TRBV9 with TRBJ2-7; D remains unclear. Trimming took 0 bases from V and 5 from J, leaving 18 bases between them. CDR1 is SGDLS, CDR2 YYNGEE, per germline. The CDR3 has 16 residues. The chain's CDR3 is CASSVDPGNLINEQYF. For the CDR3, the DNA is TGTGCCAGCAGCGTAGACCCGGGTAACTTGATTAACGAGCAGTACTTC.

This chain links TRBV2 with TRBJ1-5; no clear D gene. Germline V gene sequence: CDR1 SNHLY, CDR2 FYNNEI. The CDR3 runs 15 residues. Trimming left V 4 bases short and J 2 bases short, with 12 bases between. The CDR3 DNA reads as TGTGCCAGCAGTGGAGATGGTTTCGGCAATCAGCCCCAGCATTTT. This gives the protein CASSGDGFGNQPQHF.

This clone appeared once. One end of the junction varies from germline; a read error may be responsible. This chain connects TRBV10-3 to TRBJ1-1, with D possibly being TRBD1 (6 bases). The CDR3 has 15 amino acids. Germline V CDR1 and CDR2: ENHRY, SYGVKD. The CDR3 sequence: CAVSEQGTKNTEAFF. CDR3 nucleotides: TGTGCCGTCAGTGAGCAGGGGACCAAGAACACTGAGGCTTTCTTT.

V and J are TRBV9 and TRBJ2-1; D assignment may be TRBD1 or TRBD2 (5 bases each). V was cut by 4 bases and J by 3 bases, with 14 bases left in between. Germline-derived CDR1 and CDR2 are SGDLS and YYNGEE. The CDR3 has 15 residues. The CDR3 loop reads CASSPRDGYYNEQFF. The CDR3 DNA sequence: TGTGCCAGCAGCCCCCGGGACGGGTACTACAATGAGCAGTTCTTC.

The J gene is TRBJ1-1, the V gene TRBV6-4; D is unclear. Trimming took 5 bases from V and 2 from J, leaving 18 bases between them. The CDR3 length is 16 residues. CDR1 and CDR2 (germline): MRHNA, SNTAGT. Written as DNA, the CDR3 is TGTGCCAGCAGTCCTATCCTCAGGCAGGACAACACTGAAGCTTTCTTT. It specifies CASSPILRQDNTEAFF.

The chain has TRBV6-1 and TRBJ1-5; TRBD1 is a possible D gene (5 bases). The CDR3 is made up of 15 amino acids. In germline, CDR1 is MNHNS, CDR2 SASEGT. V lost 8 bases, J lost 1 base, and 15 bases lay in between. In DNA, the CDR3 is TGTGCCAGCGTCAGGGAAGATAGGAGCAATCAGCCCCAGCATTTT. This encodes CASVREDRSNQPQHF.

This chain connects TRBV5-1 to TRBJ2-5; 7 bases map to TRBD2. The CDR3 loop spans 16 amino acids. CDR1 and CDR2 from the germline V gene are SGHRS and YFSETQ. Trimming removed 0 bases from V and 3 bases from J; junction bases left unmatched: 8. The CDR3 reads CASSLAKASGEETQYF. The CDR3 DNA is TGCGCCAGCAGCTTGGCGAAGGCTAGCGGAGAAGAGACCCAGTACTTC.

The CDR3 region is CASSPDKETQYF. DNA for the CDR3: TGTGCCAGCAGCCCCGACAAAGAGACCCAGTACTTC. V gene TRBV28 combines with J gene TRBJ2-5; D is unclear. CDR1 and CDR2 from the germline V gene are MDHEN and SYDVKM. The CDR3 consists of 12 residues. Trimming shortened V by 6 bases and J by 3 bases, and 8 bases separated the two germline ends.

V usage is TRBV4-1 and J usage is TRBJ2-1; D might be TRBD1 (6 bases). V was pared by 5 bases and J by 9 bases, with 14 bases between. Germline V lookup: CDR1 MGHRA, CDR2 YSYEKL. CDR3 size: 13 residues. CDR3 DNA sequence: TGCGCCAGCAGCAAGATACAGGGTCCTGAGCAGTTCTTC. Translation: CASSKIQGPEQFF.

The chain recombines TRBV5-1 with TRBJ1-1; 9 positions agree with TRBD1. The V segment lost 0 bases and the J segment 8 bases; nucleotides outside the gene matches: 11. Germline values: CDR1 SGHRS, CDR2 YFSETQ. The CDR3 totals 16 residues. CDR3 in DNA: TGCGCCAGCAGCTTGGTGCCAACAGGGGGCGGGATAGAAGCTTTCTTT. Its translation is CASSLVPTGGGIEAFF.

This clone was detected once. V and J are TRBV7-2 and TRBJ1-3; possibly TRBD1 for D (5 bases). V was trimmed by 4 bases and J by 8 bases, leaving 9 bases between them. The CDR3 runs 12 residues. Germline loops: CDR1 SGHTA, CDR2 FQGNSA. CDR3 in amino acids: CASSSPGHTIYF. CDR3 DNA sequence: TGTGCCAGCAGCTCCCCGGGGCACACCATATATTTT.

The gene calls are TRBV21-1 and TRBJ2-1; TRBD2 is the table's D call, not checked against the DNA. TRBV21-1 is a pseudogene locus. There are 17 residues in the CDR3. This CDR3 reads CASSAHGTSGPKYEQFF. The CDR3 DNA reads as TGTGCCAGCAGCGCCCACGGGACTAGCGGCCCAAAGTATGAGCAGTTCTTC.

This chain's CDR3 is CASGVVAGGPGDTQYF. CDR3 DNA sequence: TGTGCTAGCGGGGTCGTGGCGGGGGGGCCAGGAGATACGCAGTATTTT. The rearrangement links TRBV2 to TRBJ2-3; 9 nucleotides align to TRBD2. Germline CDR1 and CDR2: SNHLY and FYNNEI. This CDR3 spans 16 amino acids.

CDR3 bases: TGTGCCACCAGCAGGGACAGGGTTGACACTGAAGCTTTCTTT. It encodes CATSRDRVDTEAFF. The rearrangement links TRBV15 to TRBJ1-1, with 8 bases that match TRBD1. The CDR3 sequence is 14 residues long. Trimming removed 3 bases from V and 3 bases from J; junction bases left unmatched: 3. CDR1 and CDR2 (germline): LNHNV, YYDKDF (reference sequence).